These 14 T cell receptor beta chains came from one sample sequenced in a study of T cells expressing NK-cell markers. TCRdb re-called the 5' RACE reads; one entry per CDR3 protein, DNA not given. This table holds about 390,000 distinct CDR3 sequences. Material for sequencing was blood T cells: a sorted CD56 or NKG2C T cell subset, CD4+ or CD8+ T cells, or bulk PBMC T cells (not recorded which). These receptors were obtained from a woman aged 50 to 60 in good health.

The chain carries TRBV7-9 and TRBJ1-2; TCRdb gives TRBD1 as the D gene, but with no DNA this cannot be confirmed. The CDR3 covers 16 residues. Germline CDR1 is SEHNR and CDR2 is FQNEAQ (reference sequence). This CDR3 is CASTATTGGTDYGYTF.

The chain's CDR3 is CASSLVGNSNQPQHF. The chain joins TRBV5-1 to TRBJ1-5. CDR1 and CDR2 (germline): SGHRS, YFSETQ. CDR3 length: 15 amino acids. The full variable domain, its missing parts supplied by reference TRBV5-1 and TRBJ1-5, is KAGVTQTPRYLIKTRGQQVTLSCSPISGHRSVSWYQQTPGQGLQFLFEYFSETQRNKGNFPGRFSGRQFSNSRSEMNVSTLELGDSALYLCASSLVGNSNQPQHFGDGTRLSIL.

The chain couples TRBV24-1 to TRBJ1-1. The V gene's germline CDR1 is KGHDR and CDR2 SFDVKD. The CDR3 is 12 residues long. The CDR3 loop reads CATESANTEAFF.

This chain uses TRBV28 with TRBJ2-1; the TRBD2 assignment by TCRdb is unverifiable without DNA. Germline CDR1 and CDR2: MDHEN and SYDVKM. The CDR3 has 19 amino acids. CDR3 protein: CASTFRLAGGPGTYNEQFF.

The chain uses TRBV9 and TRBJ2-1; as DNA is missing, the TRBD1 call by TCRdb cannot be tested. This CDR3 has 15 residues. CDR1 and CDR2 from the germline V gene are SGDLS and YYNGEE. CDR3 in amino acids: CASNLGGEILDEQFF.

The chain is built from TRBV12-3 or TRBV12-4 and TRBJ2-5; there is no DNA to check the TCRdb D call of TRBD1. This CDR3 is 14 amino acids long. The CDR3 loop is CASSLGGAGETQYF.

The V call is TRBV10-1, the J call TRBJ2-3. From germline, CDR1 is WNHNN and CDR2 SYGVQD (reference sequence). This CDR3 is 13 amino acids long. The CDR3 here is CASRALATDTQYF.

V and J are TRBV7-2 and TRBJ2-3; TCRdb picks TRBD1, but there is no DNA to check that call. Germline CDR1 SGHTA, CDR2 FQGNSA. The CDR3 covers 17 residues. CDR3 sequence reads: CASSPGGWTLSTDTQYF.

This rearrangement joins TRBV7-9 to TRBJ2-5. The CDR3 sequence is 13 residues long. Germline CDR1 and CDR2: SEHNR and FQNEAQ (reference sequence). CDR3 amino acids: CASSLITKETQYF.

V and J are TRBV20-1 and TRBJ2-3; without DNA, the TCRdb call of TRBD1 cannot be checked. Germline lookup yields CDR1 DFQATT and CDR2 SNEGSKA (reference sequence). The CDR3 length is 13 residues. This CDR3 reads CSARPGSSDTQYF.

The rearrangement links TRBV12-3 or TRBV12-4 to TRBJ2-1; TCRdb proposes TRBD1, but this gene call is untestable without DNA. CDR3 length: 13 residues. CDR3 sequence: CASRVAAYNEQFF.

The J gene is TRBJ1-5, the V gene TRBV24-1; the TRBD1 assignment by TCRdb is unverifiable without DNA. The CDR3 consists of 15 residues. Germline V gives CDR1 KGHDR, CDR2 SFDVKD. Here the CDR3 reads CATSAGEPDFQPQHF.

This chain joins TRBV5-1 and TRBJ1-1. This CDR3 is built from 16 residues. Germline lookup yields CDR1 SGHRS and CDR2 YFSETQ. CDR3 residues: CASSPQPDRSTPEAFF.

V is TRBV10-3 and J is TRBJ2-7; with no DNA, the TCRdb D assignment of TRBD1 cannot be verified. CDR1 and CDR2 from the germline V gene are ENHRY and SYGVKD. CDR3 size: 14 residues. CDR3 loop: CAISEETGAYEQYF.